This is a list of T cell receptor beta chains from one sample in a study of beta chain features in type 1 diabetes. Clones were sequenced by immunoSEQ multiplex PCR, and TCRdb holds only the in-frame ones, with some missing. The sample yields 810,000 or so clones, roughly 15% seen once. Material for sequencing was naive CD4+ T cells from blood. The receptors stem from a woman between 18 and 29 years old in good health. Each CDR3 is given with its conserved first and last residue. The D gene is left open where the match is weak. Rows may omit the clone size; those that give it use once, few, many or a size class.

clone_size d_call j_call cdr3_length v_call cdr3_aa cdr3_nt
. . TRBJ2-1 13 TRBV5-1 CASSLEGKLWAFF TGCGCCAGCAGCTTGGAGGGTAAGCTGTGGGCGTTCTTC
few . TRBJ2-1 13 TRBV7-3 CASSLNSYNEQFF TGTGCCAGCAGCTTAAACAGCTACAATGAGCAGTTCTTC
. . TRBJ1-1 13 TRBV21-1 CASPKGENTEAFF TGTGCCAGCCCTAAAGGGGAGAACACTGAAGCTTTCTTT
. . TRBJ1-1 13 TRBV6-5 CASRTPRSTEAFF TGTGCCAGCAGGACACCCAGGAGCACTGAAGCTTTCTTT
. . TRBJ1-5 15 TRBV19 CASSKPGLTNQPQHF TGTGCCAGTTCAAAACCGGGACTGACCAATCAGCCCCAGCATTTT
. . TRBJ2-6 16 TRBV7-2 CASSLNLQTGANVLTF TGTGCCAGCAGCTTAAATCTCCAGACTGGGGCCAACGTCCTGACTTTC
few TRBD1 TRBJ1-2 16 TRBV2 CASSAQLGRGQGGYTF TGTGCCAGCAGTGCCCAATTGGGCAGGGGGCAAGGTGGCTACACCTTC
. . TRBJ2-7 12 TRBV6-1 CASNRDPYEQYF TGTGCCAGCAACCGGGACCCCTACGAGCAGTACTTC
. TRBD2 TRBJ2-7 14 TRBV7-2 CASSLLGLAGEQYF TGTGCCAGCAGCCTGCTAGGACTAGCGGGCGAGCAGTACTTC
few . TRBJ1-3 14 TRBV6-6 CASSSPASGNTIYF TGTGCCAGCAGTTCGCCGGCCTCTGGAAACACCATATATTTT
. . TRBJ2-7 17 TRBV5-1 CASSLSLRLKSSYEQYF TGCGCCAGCAGCTTGTCCCTCAGGTTGAAAAGCTCCTACGAGCAGTACTTC
. . TRBJ2-1 16 TRBV9 CASNKAPGRSYNEQFF TGTGCCAGCAACAAGGCCCCGGGGAGGTCCTACAATGAGCAGTTCTTC
few TRBD1 TRBJ2-6 17 TRBV2 CASSDSAGGPGANVLTF TGTGCCAGCAGTGATTCGGCAGGGGGCCCTGGGGCCAACGTCCTGACTTTC
few TRBD2 TRBJ2-1 18 TRBV7-2 CASSLISFAGGKVEEQFF TGTGCCAGCAGCTTAATTTCATTCGCGGGAGGGAAGGTCGAAGAGCAGTTCTTC
. . TRBJ2-5 12 TRBV21-1 CASSKGAETQYF TGTGCCAGCAGCAAAGGGGCAGAGACCCAGTACTTC
. TRBD1 TRBJ2-7 13 TRBV28 CASTTGGPYEQYF TGTGCCAGCACTACAGGGGGCCCCTACGAGCAGTACTTC
few . TRBJ1-4 14 TRBV2 CASSVRTTNEKLFF TGTGCCAGCAGTGTCCGAACAACTAATGAAAAACTGTTTTTT
. TRBD2 TRBJ2-4 14 TRBV28 CASSLGGEGDIQYF TGTGCCAGCAGTTTAGGCGGGGAGGGCGACATTCAGTACTTC
few TRBD1 TRBJ2-7 12 TRBV7-9 CASSQQGAEQYF TGTGCCAGCAGCCAACAGGGGGCCGAGCAGTACTTC
. TRBD2 TRBJ2-5 16 TRBV2 CASSEDPLAGQETQYF TGTGCCAGCAGTGAAGACCCACTAGCGGGCCAAGAGACCCAGTACTTC
few TRBD1 TRBJ2-7 14 TRBV27 CASSRDSKSYEQYF TGTGCCAGCAGCAGGGACAGTAAATCCTACGAGCAGTACTTC
. . TRBJ2-3 15 TRBV18 CASSPVAGHTDTQYF TGTGCCAGCTCACCCGTAGCCGGACACACAGATACGCAGTATTTT
few . TRBJ2-7 15 TRBV28 CASSDRAQGSHEQYF TGTGCCAGCAGCGATCGGGCGCAGGGGTCCCACGAGCAGTACTTC
. TRBD2 TRBJ2-1 15 TRBV7-6 CASSVQLAGGSEQFF TGTGCCAGCAGCGTGCAACTAGCGGGAGGGTCTGAGCAGTTCTTC
. . TRBJ1-1 12 TRBV7-8 CASSLALAKAFF TGTGCCAGCAGCTTAGCGTTGGCAAAAGCCTTCTTT
. TRBD2 TRBJ2-7 16 TRBV13 CASSLPGLAASYEQYF TGTGCCAGCAGCCTACCGGGACTAGCGGCGTCCTACGAGCAGTACTTC
few . TRBJ1-1 13 TRBV13 CASSRKMNTEAFF TGTGCCAGCAGTCGAAAAATGAACACTGAAGCTTTCTTT
few TRBD2 TRBJ2-1 15 TRBV19 CASSYSGSSYNEQFF TGTGCCAGTAGCTACAGCGGGAGCTCCTACAATGAGCAGTTCTTC
. . TRBJ2-1 15 TRBV9 CASSVEGEGYNEQFF TGTGCCAGCAGCGTAGAGGGAGAGGGCTACAATGAGCAGTTCTTC
once . TRBJ2-7 14 TRBV15 CATSRDFSLYEQYF TGTGCCACCAGCAGAGATTTTTCACTTTACGAGCAGTACTTC